The next 3 T cell receptor beta chains were all read from a single sample in a study of T cell repertoires in cytomegalovirus infection. TCRdb fed the reads into MiXCR, producing one record per CDR3 protein. The sample consists of over 150,000 distinct CDR3 sequences, under 15% of them appearing once. Sequencing input: PBMCs. The source of these receptors is a human donor in good health (CMV status not recorded). Some clones in this sample may be carry-over from other donors' samples.

The chain links TRBV6-2 or TRBV6-3 to TRBJ2-3; 10 nucleotides align to TRBD2. Germline values: CDR1 MNHEY, CDR2 SVGEGT. The CDR3 extends over 16 amino acids. The trim removed 5 bases at V and 4 bases at J, leaving 9 bases unmatched. The CDR3 protein is CASSPDTSGAADTQYF. The CDR3 region has the DNA TGTGCCAGCAGTCCTGACACTAGCGGGGCCGCAGATACGCAGTATTTT.

At least ten counts were recorded for this clonotype. The chain employs TRBV28 and TRBJ1-5; 11 nucleotides agree with TRBD1. CDR3 size: 17 residues. The germline CDR1 and CDR2 sequences are MDHEN and SYDVKM. After removal of 6 bases from V and 2 bases from J, the junction contained 9 bases not matched to a gene. CDR3 bases: TGTGCCAGCAGGCAACGGACAGGGGGCGGTGGCAATCAGCCCCAGCATTTT. Protein: CASRQRTGGGGNQPQHF.

Many counts were recorded for this clonotype. The V and J genes are TRBV12-3 or TRBV12-4 and TRBJ2-3; D not resolved. The CDR3 extends over 12 amino acids. Trimming left V 6 bases short and J 1 base short, with 5 bases between. CDR3 region: CASSLRTDTQYF. In DNA, the CDR3 is TGTGCCAGCAGCCTTCGCACAGATACGCAGTATTTT.